Below are 12 T cell receptor beta chains sequenced from a single sample in a study of shared T cell receptors in the human thymus. Repertoires were generated with immunoSEQ multiplex PCR, while TCRdb's copy carries only in-frame clones and drops some. The sample consists of about 500,000 clones, about 80% of them appearing once. This same sample was also part of a study on human thymus T cells.

Sequencing was performed on thymocytes. These receptors came from a boy younger than two with a congenital heart defect.

V is TRBV19 and J is TRBJ1-1; 9 bases align to TRBD1. Germline lookup yields CDR1 LNHDA and CDR2 SQIVND (reference sequence). V trimming: 5 bases; J trimming: 0 bases; junction bases outside the gene matches: 10. The CDR3 covers 17 residues. The CDR3 region is CASSARTGAGMNTEAFF. The CDR3, as DNA: TGTGCCAGTAGTGCCCGGACAGGGGCCGGTATGAACACTGAAGCTTTCTTT. Variable domain in full (rest from reference TRBV19 and TRBJ1-1): DGGITQSPKYLFRKEGQNVTLSCEQNLNHDAMYWYRQDPGQGLRLIYYSQIVNDFQKGDIAEGYSVSREKKESFPLTVTSAQKNPTAFYLCASSARTGAGMNTEAFFGQGTRLTVV.

The rearrangement uses TRBV2 and TRBJ1-5; tentative D call: TRBD1 (5 bases). Germline V lookup: CDR1 SNHLY, CDR2 FYNNEI. Deletions cut 5 bases from V and 0 bases from J, with 14 bases between. The length of the CDR3 is 16 residues. CDR3 sequence: CASSFSGPHSNQPQHF. The CDR3 nucleotides are TGTGCCAGCAGTTTCTCAGGGCCCCATAGCAATCAGCCCCAGCATTTT.

The chain links TRBV12-5 to TRBJ2-3, with TRBD2 matching over 14 bases. V was clipped by 6 bases and J by 6 bases; unmatched bases: 8. CDR1 is LGHNT and CDR2 is FRNRAP in the germline V gene. CDR3 size: 16 residues. CDR3 DNA sequence: TGTGCTAGTGGGCTTTCGACTAGCGGGAGGGCGGATACGCAGTATTTT. It yields the protein CASGLSTSGRADTQYF.

The J gene is TRBJ2-5, the V gene TRBV6-5, with D perhaps matching TRBD1 (6 bases). The V end lost 4 bases, the J end lost 7 bases, and 19 bases lay between the germline ends. Germline CDR1 and CDR2: MNHEY and SVGAGI. This CDR3 is built from 15 residues. The DNA of the CDR3 is TGTGCCAGCAGTTCCCCGGACAGTGCCTTTGGGACCCAGTACTTC. Translation: CASSSPDSAFGTQYF.

This chain connects TRBV5-6 to TRBJ1-3; the match to TRBD1 covers 7 bases. The CDR3 has 16 amino acids. J was trimmed by 4 bases and V by 4 bases; bases with no gene match: 11. Per germline, CDR1 SGHDT and CDR2 YYEEEE. The CDR3 DNA sequence: TGTGCCAGCAGCACGCCTAACAGGGGCTCCGGAAACACCATATATTTT. It translates to CASSTPNRGSGNTIYF.

The rearrangement uses TRBV29-1 and TRBJ2-1; tentatively, D is TRBD1 (7 bases). This CDR3 spans 13 amino acids. Germline lookup yields CDR1 SQVTM and CDR2 ANQGSEA. The germline V and J ends were trimmed by 6 bases and 6 bases, with 15 bases remaining between them. CDR3 region: CSVRTRDSNEQFF. As DNA, the CDR3 is TGCAGCGTCCGCACGCGGGACAGCAATGAGCAGTTCTTC.

The V and J genes are TRBV5-6 and TRBJ1-1; 8 positions agree with TRBD1. The CDR3 has 15 amino acids. The V gene end was trimmed by 0 bases and the J gene end by 4 bases; junction bases not matched to a gene: 5. Germline values: CDR1 SGHDT, CDR2 YYEEEE. The CDR3 sequence is CASSLGQGAITEAFF. In DNA form, the CDR3 reads TGTGCCAGCAGCTTGGGGCAGGGGGCGATCACTGAAGCTTTCTTT. Drawing the rest from reference TRBV5-6 and TRBJ1-1, the complete variable domain is DAGVTQSPTHLIKTRGQQVTLRCSPKSGHDTVSWYQQALGQGPQFIFQYYEEEERQRGNFPDRFSGHQFPNYSSELNVNALLLGDSALYLCASSLGQGAITEAFFGQGTRLTVV.

V gene TRBV2 combines with J gene TRBJ2-1; 13 bases match TRBD2. V was pared by 6 bases and J by 2 bases, with 7 bases of the junction left unmatched. From germline, CDR1 is SNHLY and CDR2 FYNNEI. This CDR3 contains 17 residues. CDR3 protein: CASSASGTSGAYNEQFF. CDR3 bases: TGTGCCAGCAGCGCCTCCGGGACTAGCGGGGCCTACAATGAGCAGTTCTTC.

For the CDR3, the DNA is TGCGCCAGCGGGTCGTCAGGAAGACTAGCGGGAGGGTACGAGCAGTACTTC. Translating it yields CASGSSGRLAGGYEQYF. The gene calls are TRBV5-1 and TRBJ2-7, with 14 bases lining up with TRBD2. Trimming at V came to 7 bases and at J to 4 bases, leaving 13 bases not matched to a gene. The CDR3 runs 17 residues. Germline CDR1 and CDR2: SGHRS and YFSETQ.

V and J are TRBV30 and TRBJ2-3; maybe TRBD2 (6 bases). Germline CDR1 is GTSNPN and CDR2 is SVGIG (reference sequence). This CDR3 has 16 residues. V shed 4 bases and J shed 4 bases, with 21 bases lying between them. CDR3 nucleotides: TGTGCCTGGACCTATAGCGGTAGGGGATGGGCAGATACGCAGTATTTT. It yields the protein CAWTYSGRGWADTQYF.

The genes are TRBV6-5 and TRBJ2-1, with 10 bases fitting TRBD2. CDR3 length: 15 amino acids. Germline V CDR1 and CDR2: MNHEY, SVGAGI. V shed 6 bases and J 5 bases; nucleotides not matched to a gene: 7. CDR3 sequence reads: CASSRLAGVHNEQFF. Here the CDR3 DNA reads TGTGCCAGCAGCCGTCTAGCGGGAGTTCACAATGAGCAGTTCTTC.

This clone was observed once. J is TRBJ2-7 and V is TRBV28, with D tentatively TRBD2 (5 bases). Germline CDR1 reads MDHEN; CDR2 reads SYDVKM. V was cut by 6 bases and J by 0 bases, with 15 bases left in between. There are 15 residues in the CDR3. CDR3 sequence (DNA): TGTGCCAGCAGCGCCCGGGGTGGGGACTCCTACGAGCAGTACTTC. Translated, it gives CASSARGGDSYEQYF.